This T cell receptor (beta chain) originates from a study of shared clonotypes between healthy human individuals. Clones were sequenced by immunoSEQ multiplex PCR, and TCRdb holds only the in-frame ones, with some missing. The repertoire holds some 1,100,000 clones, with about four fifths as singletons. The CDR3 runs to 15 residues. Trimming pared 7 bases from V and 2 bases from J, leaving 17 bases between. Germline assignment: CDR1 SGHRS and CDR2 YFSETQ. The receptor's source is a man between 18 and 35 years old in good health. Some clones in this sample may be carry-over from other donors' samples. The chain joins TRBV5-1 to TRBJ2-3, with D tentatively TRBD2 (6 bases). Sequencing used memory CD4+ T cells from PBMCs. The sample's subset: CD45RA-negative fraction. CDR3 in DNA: TGCGCCAGCCGTGATGGCGGGACGACCACAGATACGCAGTATTTT. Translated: CASRDGGTTTDTQYF.